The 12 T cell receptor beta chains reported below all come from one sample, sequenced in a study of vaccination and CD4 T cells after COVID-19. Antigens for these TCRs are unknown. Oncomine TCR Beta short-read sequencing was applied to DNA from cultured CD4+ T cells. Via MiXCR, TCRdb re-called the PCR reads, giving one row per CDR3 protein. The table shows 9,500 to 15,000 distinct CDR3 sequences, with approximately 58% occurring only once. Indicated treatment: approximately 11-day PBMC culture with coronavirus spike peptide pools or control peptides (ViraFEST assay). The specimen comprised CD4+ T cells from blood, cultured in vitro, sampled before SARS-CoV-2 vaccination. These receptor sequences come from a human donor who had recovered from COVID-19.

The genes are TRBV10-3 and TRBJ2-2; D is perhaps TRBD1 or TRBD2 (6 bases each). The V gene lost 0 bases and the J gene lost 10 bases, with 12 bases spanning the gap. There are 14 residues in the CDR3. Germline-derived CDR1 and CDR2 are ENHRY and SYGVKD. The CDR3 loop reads CAISESGGPMELFF. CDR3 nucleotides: TGTGCCATCAGTGAGTCTGGGGGGCCTATGGAGCTGTTTTTT.

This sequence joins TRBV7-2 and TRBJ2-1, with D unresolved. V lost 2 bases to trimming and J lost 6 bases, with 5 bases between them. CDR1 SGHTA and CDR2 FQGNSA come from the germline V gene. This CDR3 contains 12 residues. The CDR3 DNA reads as TGTGCCAGCAGCTTAAACCGCAATGAGCAGTTCTTC. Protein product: CASSLNRNEQFF.

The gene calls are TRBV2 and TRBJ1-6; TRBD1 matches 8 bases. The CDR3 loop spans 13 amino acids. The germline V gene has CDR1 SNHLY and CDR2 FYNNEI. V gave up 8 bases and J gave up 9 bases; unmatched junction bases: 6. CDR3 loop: CASGRDRSSPLHF. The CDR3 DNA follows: TGTGCCAGCGGGAGGGACAGGTCTTCACCCCTCCACTTT.

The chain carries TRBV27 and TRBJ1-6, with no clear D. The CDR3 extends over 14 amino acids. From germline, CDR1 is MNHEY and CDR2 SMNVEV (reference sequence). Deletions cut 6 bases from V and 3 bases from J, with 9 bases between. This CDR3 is CASRRESYNSPLHF. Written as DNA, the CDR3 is TGTGCCAGCAGAAGGGAGAGCTATAATTCACCCCTCCACTTT.

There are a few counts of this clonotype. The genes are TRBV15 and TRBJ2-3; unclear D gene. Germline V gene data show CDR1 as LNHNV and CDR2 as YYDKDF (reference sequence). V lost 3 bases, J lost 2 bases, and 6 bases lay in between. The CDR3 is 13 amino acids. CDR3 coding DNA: TGTGCCACCAGCAGGGGATTCACAGATACGCAGTATTTT. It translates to CATSRGFTDTQYF.

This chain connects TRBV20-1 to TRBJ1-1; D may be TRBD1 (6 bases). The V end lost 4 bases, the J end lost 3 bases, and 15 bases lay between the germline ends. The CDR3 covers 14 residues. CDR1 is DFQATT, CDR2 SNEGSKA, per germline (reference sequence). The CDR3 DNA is TGCAGTGCTACCCCCCCTCGGGGGCACACTGAAGCTTTCTTT. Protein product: CSATPPRGHTEAFF.

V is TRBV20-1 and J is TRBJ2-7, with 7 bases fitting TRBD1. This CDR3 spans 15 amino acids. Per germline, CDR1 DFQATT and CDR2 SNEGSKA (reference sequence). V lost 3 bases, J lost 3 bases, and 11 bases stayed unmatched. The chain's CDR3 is CSARPQGKSYYEQYF. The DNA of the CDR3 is TGCAGTGCTAGGCCACAGGGGAAGTCTTACTACGAGCAGTACTTC.

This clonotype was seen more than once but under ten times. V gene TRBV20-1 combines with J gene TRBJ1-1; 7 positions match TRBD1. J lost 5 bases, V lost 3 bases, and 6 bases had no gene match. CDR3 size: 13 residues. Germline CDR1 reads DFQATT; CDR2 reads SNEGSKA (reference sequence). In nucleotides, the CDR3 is TGCAGTGCTAGGGAGGGGGCGCGGACTGAAGCTTTCTTT. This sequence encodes CSAREGARTEAFF.

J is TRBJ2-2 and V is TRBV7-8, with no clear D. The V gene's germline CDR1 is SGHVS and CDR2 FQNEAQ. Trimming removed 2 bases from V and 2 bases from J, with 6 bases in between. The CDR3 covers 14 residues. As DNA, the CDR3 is TGTGCCAGCAGCTTAAGTCGAAACACCGGGGAGCTGTTTTTT. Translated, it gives CASSLSRNTGELFF.

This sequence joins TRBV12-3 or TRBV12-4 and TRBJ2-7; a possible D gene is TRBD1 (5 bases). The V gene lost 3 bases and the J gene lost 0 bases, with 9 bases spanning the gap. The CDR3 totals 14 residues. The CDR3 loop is CASSFKTDSYEQYF. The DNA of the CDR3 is TGTGCCAGCAGTTTTAAGACAGACTCCTACGAGCAGTACTTC.

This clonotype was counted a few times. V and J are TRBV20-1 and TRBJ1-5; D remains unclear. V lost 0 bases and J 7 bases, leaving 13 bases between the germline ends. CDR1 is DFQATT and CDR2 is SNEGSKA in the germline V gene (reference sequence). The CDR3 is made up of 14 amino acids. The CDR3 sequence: CSARDLRSGQPQHF. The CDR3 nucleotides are TGCAGTGCTAGAGATCTGAGGAGTGGACAGCCCCAGCATTTT.

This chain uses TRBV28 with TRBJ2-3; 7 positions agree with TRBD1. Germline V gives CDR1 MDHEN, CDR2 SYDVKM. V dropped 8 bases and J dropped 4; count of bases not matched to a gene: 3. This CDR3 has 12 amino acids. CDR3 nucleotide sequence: TGTGCCAGCCACAGGGGTGCAGATACGCAGTATTTT. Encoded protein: CASHRGADTQYF.